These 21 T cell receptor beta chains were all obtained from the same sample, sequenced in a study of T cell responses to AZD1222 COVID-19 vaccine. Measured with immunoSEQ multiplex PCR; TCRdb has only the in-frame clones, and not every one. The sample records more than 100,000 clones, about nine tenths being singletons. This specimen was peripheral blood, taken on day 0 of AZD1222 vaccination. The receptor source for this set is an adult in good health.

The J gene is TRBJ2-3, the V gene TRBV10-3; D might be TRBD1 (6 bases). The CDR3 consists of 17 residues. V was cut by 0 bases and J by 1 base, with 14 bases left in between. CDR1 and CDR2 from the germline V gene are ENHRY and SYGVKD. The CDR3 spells CAISESLRGGGTDTQYF. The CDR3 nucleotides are TGTGCCATCAGTGAGTCCCTCAGGGGTGGGGGCACAGATACGCAGTATTTT.

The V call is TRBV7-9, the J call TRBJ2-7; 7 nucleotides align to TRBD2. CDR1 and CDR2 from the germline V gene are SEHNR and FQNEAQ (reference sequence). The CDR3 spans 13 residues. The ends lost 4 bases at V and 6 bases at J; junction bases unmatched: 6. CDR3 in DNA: TGTGCCAGCAGCTCGGTGGAGCGGGGCGAGCAGTACTTC. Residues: CASSSVERGEQYF.

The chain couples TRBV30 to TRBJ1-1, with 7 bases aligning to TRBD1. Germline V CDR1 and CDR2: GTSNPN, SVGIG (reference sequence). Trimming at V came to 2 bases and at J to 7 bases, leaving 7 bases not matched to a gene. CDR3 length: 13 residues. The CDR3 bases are TGTGCCTGGAGTCTGGGGAACAGGGGTGAAGCTTTCTTT. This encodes CAWSLGNRGEAFF.

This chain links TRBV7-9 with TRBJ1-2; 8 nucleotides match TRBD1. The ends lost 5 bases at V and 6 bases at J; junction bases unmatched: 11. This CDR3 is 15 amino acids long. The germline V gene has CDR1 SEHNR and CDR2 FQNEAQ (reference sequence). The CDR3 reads CASSRELDRAHGYTF. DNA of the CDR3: TGTGCCAGCAGCCGCGAATTGGACAGGGCCCATGGCTACACCTTC. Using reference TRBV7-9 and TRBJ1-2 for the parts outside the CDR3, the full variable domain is DTGVSQNPRHKITKRGQNVTFRCDPISEHNRLYWYRQTLGQGPEFLTYFQNEAQLEKSRLLSDRFSAERPKGSFSTLEIQRTEQGDSAMYLCASSRELDRAHGYTFGSGTRLTVV.

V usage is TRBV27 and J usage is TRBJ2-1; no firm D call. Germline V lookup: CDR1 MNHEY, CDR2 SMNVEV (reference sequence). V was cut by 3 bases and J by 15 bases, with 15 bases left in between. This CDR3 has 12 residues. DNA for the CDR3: TGTGCCAGCAGTTTTCGTAGGGAAGGGATGTTCTTC. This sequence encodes CASSFRREGMFF.

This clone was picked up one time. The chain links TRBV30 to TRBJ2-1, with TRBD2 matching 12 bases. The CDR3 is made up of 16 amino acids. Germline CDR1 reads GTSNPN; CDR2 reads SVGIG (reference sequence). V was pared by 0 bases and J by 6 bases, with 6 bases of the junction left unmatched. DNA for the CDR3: TGTGCCTGGAGTGTATTCAGACTAGCGGGAGCCAATGAGCAGTTCTTC. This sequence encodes CAWSVFRLAGANEQFF. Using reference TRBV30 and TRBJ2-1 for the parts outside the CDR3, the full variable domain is SQTIHQWPATLVQPVGSPLSLECTVEGTSNPNLYWYRQAAGRGLQLLFYSVGIGQISSEVPQNLSASRPQDRQFILSSKKLLLSDSGFYLCAWSVFRLAGANEQFFGPGTRLTVL.

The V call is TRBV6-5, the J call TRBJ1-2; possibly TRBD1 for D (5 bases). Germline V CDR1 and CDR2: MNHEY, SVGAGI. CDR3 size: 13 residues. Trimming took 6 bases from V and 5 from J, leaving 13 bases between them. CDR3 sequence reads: CASRRGRDYGYTF. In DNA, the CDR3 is TGTGCCAGCAGAAGGGGACGGGATTATGGCTACACCTTC.

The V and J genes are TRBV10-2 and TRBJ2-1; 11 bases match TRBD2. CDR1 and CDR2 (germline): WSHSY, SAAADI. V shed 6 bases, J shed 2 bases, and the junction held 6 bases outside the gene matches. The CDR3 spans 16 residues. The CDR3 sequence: CASRELAGGTYNEQFF. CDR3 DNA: TGCGCCAGCAGGGAGCTAGCGGGAGGTACCTACAATGAGCAGTTCTTC.

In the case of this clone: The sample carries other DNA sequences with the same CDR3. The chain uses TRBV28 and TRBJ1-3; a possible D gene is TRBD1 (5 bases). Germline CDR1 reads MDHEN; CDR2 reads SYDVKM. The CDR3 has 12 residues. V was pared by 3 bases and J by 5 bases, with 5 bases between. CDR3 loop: CASSLGRNTIYF. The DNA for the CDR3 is TGTGCCAGCAGTTTGGGGCGAAACACCATATATTTT.

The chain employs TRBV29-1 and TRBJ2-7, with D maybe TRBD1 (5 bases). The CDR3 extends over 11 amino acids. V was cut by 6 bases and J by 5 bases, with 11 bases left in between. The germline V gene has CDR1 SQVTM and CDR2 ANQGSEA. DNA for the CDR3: TGCAGCGTCGGACAAGTCAACGAGCAGTACTTC. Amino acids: CSVGQVNEQYF.

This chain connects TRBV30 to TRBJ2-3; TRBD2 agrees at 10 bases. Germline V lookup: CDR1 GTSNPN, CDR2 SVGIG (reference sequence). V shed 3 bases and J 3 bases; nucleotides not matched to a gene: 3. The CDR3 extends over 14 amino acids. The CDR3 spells CAWRYSGRTDTQYF. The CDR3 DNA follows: TGTGCCTGGAGATATAGCGGGAGGACAGATACGCAGTATTTT.

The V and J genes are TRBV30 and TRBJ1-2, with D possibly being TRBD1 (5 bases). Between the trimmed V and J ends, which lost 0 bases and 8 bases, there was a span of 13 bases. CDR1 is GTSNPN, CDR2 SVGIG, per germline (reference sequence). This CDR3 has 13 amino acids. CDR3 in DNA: TGTGCCTGGAGTGTGTCCAGGGCAAGGGGCTACACCTTC. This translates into CAWSVSRARGYTF.

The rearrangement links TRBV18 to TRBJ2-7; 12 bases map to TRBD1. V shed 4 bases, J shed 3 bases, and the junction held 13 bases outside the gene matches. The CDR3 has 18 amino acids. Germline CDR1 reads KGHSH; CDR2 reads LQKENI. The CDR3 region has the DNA TGTGCCAGCTCACGGGCCGGGACAGGGGGCGCCTCGAGCTACGAGCAGTACTTC. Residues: CASSRAGTGGASSYEQYF.

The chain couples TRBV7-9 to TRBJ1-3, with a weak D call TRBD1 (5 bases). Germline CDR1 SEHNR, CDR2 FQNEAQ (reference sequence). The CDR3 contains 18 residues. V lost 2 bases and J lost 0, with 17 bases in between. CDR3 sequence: CASSLRGLPADSGNTIYF. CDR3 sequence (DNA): TGTGCCAGCAGCTTACGGGGCCTACCTGCCGACTCTGGAAACACCATATATTTT.

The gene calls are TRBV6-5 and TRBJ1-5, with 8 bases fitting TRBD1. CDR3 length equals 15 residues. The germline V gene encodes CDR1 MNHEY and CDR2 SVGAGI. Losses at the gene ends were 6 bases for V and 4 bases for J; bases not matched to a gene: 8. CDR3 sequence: CASRGQGGLNQPQHF. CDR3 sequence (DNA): TGTGCCAGCAGAGGACAGGGTGGGTTAAATCAGCCCCAGCATTTT.

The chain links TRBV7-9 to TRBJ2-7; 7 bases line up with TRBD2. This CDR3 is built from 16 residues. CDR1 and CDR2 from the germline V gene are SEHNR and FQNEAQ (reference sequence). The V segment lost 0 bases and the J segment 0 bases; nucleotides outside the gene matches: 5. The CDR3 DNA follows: TGTGCCAGCAGCTTAGCGGCGGGCGGGAGCTCCTACGAGCAGTACTTC. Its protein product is CASSLAAGGSSYEQYF.

CDR3 loop: CASTPANTGELFF. As DNA, the CDR3 is TGCGCCAGCACCCCCGCGAACACCGGGGAGCTGTTTTTT. The chain uses TRBV5-1 and TRBJ2-2; D remains unclear. V gave up 6 bases and J gave up 0 bases, with 6 bases separating them. Looked up from germline, CDR1 is SGHRS and CDR2 is YFSETQ. The CDR3 has 13 amino acids. Filled out from reference TRBV5-1 and TRBJ2-2, the complete variable domain reads KAGVTQTPRYLIKTRGQQVTLSCSPISGHRSVSWYQQTPGQGLQFLFEYFSETQRNKGNFPGRFSGRQFSNSRSEMNVSTLELGDSALYLCASTPANTGELFFGEGSRLTVL.

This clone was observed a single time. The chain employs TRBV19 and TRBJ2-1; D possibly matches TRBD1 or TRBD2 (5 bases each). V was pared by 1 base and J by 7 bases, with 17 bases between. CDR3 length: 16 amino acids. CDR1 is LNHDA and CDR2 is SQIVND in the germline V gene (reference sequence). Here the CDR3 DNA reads TGTGCCAGTAGTATAGGACGGGGCTCGCTGGGAAATGAGCAGTTCTTC. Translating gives CASSIGRGSLGNEQFF.

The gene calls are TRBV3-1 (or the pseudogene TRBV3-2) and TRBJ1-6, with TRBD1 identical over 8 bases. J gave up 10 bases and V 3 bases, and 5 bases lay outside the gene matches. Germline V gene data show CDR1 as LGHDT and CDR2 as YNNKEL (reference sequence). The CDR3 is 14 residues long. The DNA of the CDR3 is TGTGCCAGCAGCCAGGGACAGGAGGCATCACCCCTCCACTTT. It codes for CASSQGQEASPLHF.

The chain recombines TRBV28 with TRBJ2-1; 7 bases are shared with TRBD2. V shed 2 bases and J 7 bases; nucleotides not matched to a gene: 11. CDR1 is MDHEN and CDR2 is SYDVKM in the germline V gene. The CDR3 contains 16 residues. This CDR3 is CASSLGAGANINEQFF. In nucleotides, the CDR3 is TGTGCCAGCAGTTTAGGTGCGGGAGCGAACATTAATGAGCAGTTCTTC.

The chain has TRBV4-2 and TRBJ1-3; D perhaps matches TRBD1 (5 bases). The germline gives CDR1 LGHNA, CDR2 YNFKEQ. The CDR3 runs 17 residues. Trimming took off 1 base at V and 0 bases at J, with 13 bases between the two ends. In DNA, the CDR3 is TGTGCCAGCAGCCAAGCAGATAAGGGACCCTCTGGAAACACCATATATTTT. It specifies CASSQADKGPSGNTIYF.